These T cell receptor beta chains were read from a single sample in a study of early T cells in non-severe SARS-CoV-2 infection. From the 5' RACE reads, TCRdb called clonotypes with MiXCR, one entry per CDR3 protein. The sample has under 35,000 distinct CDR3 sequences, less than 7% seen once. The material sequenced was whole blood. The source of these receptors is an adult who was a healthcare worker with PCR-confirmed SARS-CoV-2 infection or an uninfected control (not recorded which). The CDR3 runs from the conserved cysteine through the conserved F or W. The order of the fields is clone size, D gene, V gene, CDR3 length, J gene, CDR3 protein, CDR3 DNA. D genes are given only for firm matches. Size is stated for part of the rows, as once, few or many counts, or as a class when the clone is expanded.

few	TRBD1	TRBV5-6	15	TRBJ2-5	CASSFRTGQGKTQYF	TGTGCCAGCAGCTTCCGGACAGGCCAAGGGAAGACCCAGTACTTC
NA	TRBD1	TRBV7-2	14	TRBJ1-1	CASSQGTVNTEAFF	TGTGCCAGCAGCCAGGGGACAGTGAACACTGAAGCTTTCTTT
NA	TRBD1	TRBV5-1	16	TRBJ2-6	CASSRTGSSGANVLTF	TGCGCCAGCAGCAGGACAGGGTCCTCTGGGGCCAACGTCCTGACTTTC
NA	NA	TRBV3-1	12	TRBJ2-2	CASSRSEGELFF	TGTGCCAGCAGCAGATCAGAGGGGGAGCTGTTTTTT
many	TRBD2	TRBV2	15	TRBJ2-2	CASRNGLAGTGELFF	TGTGCCAGCAGGAATGGACTAGCGGGCACCGGGGAGCTGTTTTTT
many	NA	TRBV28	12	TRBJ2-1	CASSLAYNEQFF	TGTGCCAGCAGTTTAGCCTACAATGAGCAGTTCTTC
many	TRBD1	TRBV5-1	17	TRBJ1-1	CASSSYGQGAMNTEAFF	TGCGCCAGCAGCTCGTACGGACAGGGGGCCATGAACACTGAAGCTTTCTTT
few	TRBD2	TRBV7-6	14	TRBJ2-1	CASSILAGVGEQFF	TGTGCCAGCAGCATTCTAGCGGGGGTCGGTGAGCAGTTCTTC
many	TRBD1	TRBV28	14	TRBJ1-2	CASSFPGQGNGYTF	TGTGCCAGCAGTTTCCCGGGACAGGGAAATGGCTACACCTTC
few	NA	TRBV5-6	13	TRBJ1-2	CASSLTALDGYTF	TGTGCCAGCAGCTTGACTGCCCTGGATGGCTACACCTTC
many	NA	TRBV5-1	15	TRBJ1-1	CASSLVPGGDTEAFF	TGCGCCAGCAGCTTGGTGCCAGGCGGGGACACTGAAGCTTTCTTT